These T cell receptor beta chains were read from a single sample in a study of blood T cell repertoires in COVID-19. The assay was immunoSEQ multiplex PCR, and TCRdb's table has in-frame clones only and misses some. The sample holds roughly 320,000 clones; roughly nine tenths are singletons and the top ten take approximately 4.1%. Input material: PBMCs or T cells enriched from blood (not recorded which). The receptors derive from a woman in her thirties who had been exposed to COVID-19. The CDR3 runs from the conserved cysteine through the conserved F or W. The D gene is left open where the match is weak. For some rows the clone size is stated as once, few or many, or as a class when expanded; others skip it.

abundance: NA
v_gene: TRBV5-1
j_gene: TRBJ1-3
d_gene: NA
CDR3aa: CASSPRPTVSSGNTIYF
CDR3nt: TGCGCCAGCAGCCCCCGCCCAACAGTGTCCTCTGGAAACACCATATATTTT

abundance: NA
v_gene: TRBV14
j_gene: TRBJ2-7
d_gene: NA
CDR3aa: CASGQGIWGEQYF
CDR3nt: TGTGCCAGCGGTCAGGGGATATGGGGCGAGCAGTACTTC

abundance: NA
v_gene: TRBV6-1
j_gene: TRBJ1-1
d_gene: NA
CDR3aa: CASSERAGLGTEAFF
CDR3nt: TGTGCCAGCAGTGAACGAGCAGGGTTGGGAACTGAAGCTTTCTTT

abundance: NA
v_gene: TRBV12-3/TRBV12-4
j_gene: TRBJ1-3
d_gene: NA
CDR3aa: CASSFGENTIYF
CDR3nt: TGTGCCAGCAGTTTCGGGGAAAACACCATATATTTT

abundance: NA
v_gene: TRBV5-1
j_gene: TRBJ2-6
d_gene: TRBD2
CDR3aa: CASAGRAGANVLTF
CDR3nt: TGCGCCAGCGCCGGGAGGGCTGGGGCCAACGTCCTGACTTTC

abundance: NA
v_gene: TRBV4-1
j_gene: TRBJ2-3
d_gene: NA
CDR3aa: CASSQDPSEDTQYF
CDR3nt: TGCGCCAGCAGCCAAGATCCGAGCGAGGATACGCAGTATTTT

abundance: NA
v_gene: TRBV5-1
j_gene: TRBJ2-5
d_gene: NA
CDR3aa: CASSLSAGVETQYF
CDR3nt: TGCGCCAGCAGCTTGAGCGCAGGGGTAGAGACCCAGTACTTC

abundance: NA
v_gene: TRBV18
j_gene: TRBJ2-5
d_gene: NA
CDR3aa: CASSPPGVPQETQYF
CDR3nt: TGTGCCAGCTCACCACCAGGAGTGCCCCAAGAGACCCAGTACTTC

abundance: NA
v_gene: TRBV5-1
j_gene: TRBJ1-2
d_gene: TRBD1
CDR3aa: CASSTGTGGQRAGYTF
CDR3nt: TGCGCCAGCAGTACCGGGACAGGGGGCCAAAGGGCTGGCTACACCTTC

abundance: NA
v_gene: TRBV7-9
j_gene: TRBJ1-2
d_gene: NA
CDR3aa: CASSLADIGGYTF
CDR3nt: TGTGCCAGCAGCTTAGCGGACATAGGCGGCTACACCTTC

abundance: NA
v_gene: TRBV5-1
j_gene: TRBJ2-1
d_gene: NA
CDR3aa: CASSLLTGGRGEQFF
CDR3nt: TGCGCCAGCAGCTTGTTGACGGGGGGCCGGGGTGAGCAGTTCTTC

abundance: NA
v_gene: TRBV5-4
j_gene: TRBJ2-5
d_gene: NA
CDR3aa: CASSLGQGGETQYF
CDR3nt: TGTGCCAGCAGCTTGGGGCAGGGTGGAGAGACCCAGTACTTC

abundance: once
v_gene: TRBV12-5
j_gene: TRBJ2-3
d_gene: NA
CDR3aa: CASGQTGIRNTQYF
CDR3nt: TGTGCTAGTGGTCAAACAGGGATTCGGAATACGCAGTATTTT

abundance: NA
v_gene: TRBV5-1
j_gene: TRBJ2-5
d_gene: NA
CDR3aa: CASRDYQETQYF
CDR3nt: TGCGCCAGCCGGGACTACCAAGAGACCCAGTACTTC

abundance: once
v_gene: TRBV4-1
j_gene: TRBJ1-2
d_gene: TRBD1
CDR3aa: CASSPGQGAPLYGYTF
CDR3nt: TGCGCCAGCAGCCCGGGGCAGGGGGCGCCCCTCTATGGCTACACCTTC

abundance: NA
v_gene: TRBV7-9
j_gene: TRBJ1-2
d_gene: TRBD1
CDR3aa: CASSLLAGGYYGYTF
CDR3nt: TGTGCCAGCAGCTTATTGGCAGGGGGTTACTATGGCTACACCTTC

abundance: NA
v_gene: TRBV5-4
j_gene: TRBJ2-5
d_gene: TRBD1
CDR3aa: CATATDRGLQETQYF
CDR3nt: TGTGCCACCGCGACTGACAGGGGGCTTCAAGAGACCCAGTACTTC

abundance: NA
v_gene: TRBV18
j_gene: TRBJ1-2
d_gene: NA
CDR3aa: CASSPELAIGYTF
CDR3nt: TGTGCCAGCTCACCAGAACTAGCTATCGGCTACACCTTC

abundance: NA
v_gene: TRBV3-1/TRBV3-2
j_gene: TRBJ1-3
d_gene: NA
CDR3aa: CASSQFYPGSSGNTIYF
CDR3nt: TGTGCCAGCAGCCAATTCTATCCGGGTTCCTCTGGAAACACCATATATTTT

abundance: NA
v_gene: TRBV29-1
j_gene: TRBJ1-1
d_gene: NA
CDR3aa: CSVLTGRGTEAFF
CDR3nt: TGCAGCGTACTTACAGGGAGAGGCACTGAAGCTTTCTTT

abundance: NA
v_gene: TRBV19
j_gene: TRBJ2-1
d_gene: TRBD1
CDR3aa: CASSSGTGANEQFF
CDR3nt: TGTGCCAGTAGTTCCGGGACAGGGGCCAATGAGCAGTTCTTC

abundance: NA
v_gene: TRBV30
j_gene: TRBJ2-2
d_gene: NA
CDR3aa: CALIGVTGELFF
CDR3nt: TGTGCCTTGATAGGGGTAACCGGGGAGCTGTTTTTT

abundance: once
v_gene: TRBV6-5
j_gene: TRBJ1-1
d_gene: TRBD1
CDR3aa: CASSRGPYTEAFF
CDR3nt: TGTGCCAGCAGCAGGGGGCCCTACACTGAAGCTTTCTTT

abundance: few
v_gene: TRBV7-8
j_gene: TRBJ2-7
d_gene: NA
CDR3aa: CASSFSGRQPSYEQYF
CDR3nt: TGTGCCAGCAGCTTTAGTGGAAGACAGCCCTCCTACGAGCAGTACTTC

abundance: NA
v_gene: TRBV7-9
j_gene: TRBJ1-2
d_gene: NA
CDR3aa: CASSPRGAFNYGYTF
CDR3nt: TGTGCCAGCAGCCCTCGTGGAGCTTTTAACTATGGCTACACCTTC

abundance: NA
v_gene: TRBV4-2
j_gene: TRBJ2-5
d_gene: TRBD2
CDR3aa: CASSQGLWTSGGQLQETQYF
CDR3nt: TGTGCCAGCAGCCAAGGTTTATGGACTAGCGGGGGGCAGCTCCAAGAGACCCAGTACTTC

abundance: NA
v_gene: TRBV15
j_gene: TRBJ1-5
d_gene: NA
CDR3aa: CATSKDRYQPQHF
CDR3nt: TGTGCCACCAGCAAGGACAGATATCAGCCCCAGCATTTT

abundance: NA
v_gene: TRBV5-1
j_gene: TRBJ1-1
d_gene: NA
CDR3aa: CASREDPSTEAFF
CDR3nt: TGCGCCAGCAGGGAGGATCCGAGCACTGAAGCTTTCTTT

abundance: NA
v_gene: TRBV6-1
j_gene: TRBJ2-5
d_gene: TRBD2
CDR3aa: CASSAGTSGHQETQYF
CDR3nt: TGTGCCAGCAGTGCTGGAACTAGCGGGCACCAAGAGACCCAGTACTTC

abundance: NA
v_gene: TRBV14
j_gene: TRBJ1-4
d_gene: TRBD1
CDR3aa: CASSQEPGQPNEKLFF
CDR3nt: TGTGCCAGCAGCCAGGAACCGGGACAGCCTAATGAAAAACTGTTTTTT

abundance: NA
v_gene: TRBV7-9
j_gene: TRBJ2-1
d_gene: TRBD2
CDR3aa: CASNYPRGGGENEQFF
CDR3nt: TGTGCCAGCAACTATCCCCGGGGCGGGGGGGAGAATGAGCAGTTCTTC

abundance: NA
v_gene: TRBV6-4
j_gene: TRBJ2-7
d_gene: TRBD1
CDR3aa: CASSDRADRGSPAYEQYF
CDR3nt: TGTGCCAGCAGTGACCGGGCGGACAGGGGCTCACCGGCTTACGAGCAGTACTTC

abundance: NA
v_gene: TRBV7-6
j_gene: TRBJ2-2
d_gene: TRBD2
CDR3aa: CASNGPSGTTNTGELFF
CDR3nt: TGTGCCAGCAATGGGCCTAGCGGGACTACGAACACCGGGGAGCTGTTTTTT

abundance: once
v_gene: TRBV6-5
j_gene: TRBJ1-5
d_gene: NA
CDR3aa: CASSYSGSGGNQPQHF
CDR3nt: TGTGCCAGCAGTTACTCCGGGTCCGGAGGCAATCAGCCCCAGCATTTT

abundance: NA
v_gene: TRBV24-1
j_gene: TRBJ2-7
d_gene: TRBD1
CDR3aa: CATSDPSTGGNEQYF
CDR3nt: TGTGCCACCAGTGACCCCAGTACAGGGGGGAACGAGCAGTACTTC